The sample holds a few counts of the clone carrying this T cell receptor beta chain. This specimen belongs to a study of T-cell reconstitution after alpha-beta-depleted transplantation in children. Trimming took 6 bases from V and 3 from J, leaving 18 bases between them. This CDR3 comprises 16 residues. Unique molecular identifiers were incorporated during preparation of the TCRbeta library. TCRdb re-derived calls from the PCR reads in MiXCR, one entry per CDR3 protein. Among 500,000 or so distinct CDR3 sequences listed, around a third were seen once. V and J are TRBV12-3 or TRBV12-4 and TRBJ1-5; TRBD1 might be the D (5 bases). The clonotype comes from a human donor who donated a stem cell graft to a child with aplastic anemia. The sequences come from PBMCs from the stem cell graft donor, collected from the stem cell graft. The CDR3 DNA follows: TGTGCCAGCAGCCTGGGGAGGGGTTCCAACAATCAGCCCCAGCATTTT. Its protein is CASSLGRGSNNQPQHF.